A selection of T cell receptor beta chains follows, all from one sample in a study of CD4 T cells in relation to SARS-CoV-2 and coronaviruses. Some clones are missing from TCRdb's copy, which holds only in-frame ones; the method was immunoSEQ multiplex PCR. The repertoire has fewer than 35,000 clones, around 76% of them found once; the top ten carry under 3.5%. The antigens these receptors bind are not known. Sequencing used memory CD4+ T cells from PBMCs, cultured in vitro. These receptor sequences come from an adult with COVID-19. Both conserved end residues are part of each CDR3. D genes are given only for firm matches. Some rows have no size entry. The others give once, few or many, or a class for an expanded clone.

v_call,j_call,cdr3_length,clone_size,d_call,cdr3_nt,cdr3_aa
TRBV5-8,TRBJ2-5,16,once,NA,TGTGCCAGCAGCTTGGCGGGACAAGGACGAAAAGAGACCCAGTACTTC,CASSLAGQGRKETQYF
TRBV5-5,TRBJ1-3,16,NA,NA,TGTGCCAGCAGCTTGGGGCCGGACAGCTCTGGAAACACCATATATTTT,CASSLGPDSSGNTIYF
TRBV5-1,TRBJ2-5,14,NA,NA,TGCGCCAGCAACCGAGGGCCAGGTGGGGAGACCCAGTACTTC,CASNRGPGGETQYF
TRBV24-1,TRBJ2-1,16,NA,TRBD1,TGTGCCACCAGTGCAGTCATCGGGACAGGGGACAATGAGCAGTTCTTC,CATSAVIGTGDNEQFF
TRBV27,TRBJ1-5,14,NA,TRBD1,TGTGCCACCCAGGGACAGAATAGCAATCAGCCCCAGCATTTT,CATQGQNSNQPQHF
TRBV27,TRBJ2-6,19,once,TRBD2,TGTGCCAGCAGTTTACGGATAGCGGGACGGGGTCCTGGGGCCAACGTCCTGACTTTC,CASSLRIAGRGPGANVLTF
TRBV7-2,TRBJ1-6,14,NA,NA,TGTGCCAGCCGCGGGCCGTCCCTTAATTCACCCCTCCACTTT,CASRGPSLNSPLHF
TRBV6-5,TRBJ2-1,13,NA,TRBD2,TGTGCCAGCAGGCGGACTAGTTACAATGAGCAGTTCTTC,CASRRTSYNEQFF
TRBV12-3/TRBV12-4,TRBJ1-5,13,few,NA,TGTGCCAGCAGTTTCGCGGGGTCGGAGCCCCAGCATTTT,CASSFAGSEPQHF
TRBV5-1,TRBJ2-1,11,NA,NA,TGCGCCAGCAGCTTGGCTGATGAGCAGTTCTTC,CASSLADEQFF
TRBV10-3,TRBJ2-7,15,NA,TRBD1,TGTGCCACTCGCCTCCCCGGGACAGGGGTCCACGAGCAGTACTTC,CATRLPGTGVHEQYF
TRBV5-1,TRBJ2-6,18,NA,TRBD2,TGCGCCAGCAGCTTGGAACTAGCGGGATCCTCTGGGGCCAACGTCCTGACTTTC,CASSLELAGSSGANVLTF
TRBV5-4,TRBJ2-1,16,NA,TRBD2,TGTGCCAGCAGCGTGACCGGGACTACCAGCTACAATGAGCAGTTCTTC,CASSVTGTTSYNEQFF
TRBV11-2,TRBJ1-4,11,NA,NA,TGTGCCAGCAGCTTGGGTGAAAAACTGTTTTTT,CASSLGEKLFF
TRBV6-5,TRBJ1-2,13,once,NA,TGTGCCAGCAGTCCGGGGGGCGTCTATGGCTACACCTTC,CASSPGGVYGYTF
TRBV6-5,TRBJ1-1,16,few,TRBD1,TGTGCCAGCAGTTACTACCGGACAGGGCTAGGAACTGAAGCTTTCTTT,CASSYYRTGLGTEAFF
TRBV5-1,TRBJ2-7,18,NA,NA,TGCGCCAGCAGCCGCGGACTGGCTCACTCAGGGCAACTAAACGAGCAGTACTTC,CASSRGLAHSGQLNEQYF
TRBV11-2,TRBJ2-7,19,few,TRBD2,TGTGCCAGCAGCCCCGACCCCACTAGCGGCCCCAGGAGCTCCTACGAGCAGTACTTC,CASSPDPTSGPRSSYEQYF
TRBV30,TRBJ1-4,17,NA,NA,TGTGCCTGGAGTATCGGAACAGGATATGCAACTAATGAAAAACTGTTTTTT,CAWSIGTGYATNEKLFF
TRBV5-1,TRBJ2-2,13,NA,NA,TGCGCCAGCAGCTTGATTATTGACGGGGAGCTGTTTTTT,CASSLIIDGELFF
TRBV7-9,TRBJ1-1,13,NA,NA,TGTGCCAGCAGCTTAAGTGCAGCCACTGAAGCTTTCTTT,CASSLSAATEAFF
TRBV28,TRBJ1-1,14,NA,TRBD1,TGTGCCAGCAGTAGACAGGGATATCACACTGAAGCTTTCTTT,CASSRQGYHTEAFF
TRBV11-2,TRBJ2-1,13,few,NA,TGTGCCAGCAGCTTAGATCAGGGTGTCGAGCAGTTCTTC,CASSLDQGVEQFF
TRBV7-2,TRBJ2-7,13,few,TRBD2,TGTGCCAGCAGCTGGACTAGCGCCTACGAGCAGTACTTC,CASSWTSAYEQYF